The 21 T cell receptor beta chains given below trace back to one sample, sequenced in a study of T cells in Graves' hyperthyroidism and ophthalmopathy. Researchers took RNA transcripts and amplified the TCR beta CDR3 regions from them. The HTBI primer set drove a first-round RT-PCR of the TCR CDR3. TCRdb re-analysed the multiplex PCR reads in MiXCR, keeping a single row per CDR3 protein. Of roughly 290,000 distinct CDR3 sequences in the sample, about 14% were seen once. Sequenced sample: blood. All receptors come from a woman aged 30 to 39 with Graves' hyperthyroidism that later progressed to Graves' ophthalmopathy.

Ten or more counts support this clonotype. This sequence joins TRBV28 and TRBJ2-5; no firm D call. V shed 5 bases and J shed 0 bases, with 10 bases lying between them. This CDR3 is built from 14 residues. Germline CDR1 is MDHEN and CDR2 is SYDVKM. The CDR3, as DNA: TGTGCCAGCAGTAACCAGATGCACCAAGAGACCCAGTACTTC. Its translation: CASSNQMHQETQYF.

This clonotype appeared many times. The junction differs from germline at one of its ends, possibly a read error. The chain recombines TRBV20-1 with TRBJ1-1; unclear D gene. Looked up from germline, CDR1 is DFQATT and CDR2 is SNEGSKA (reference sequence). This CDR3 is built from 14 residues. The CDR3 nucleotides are TGCAGTGCTAGCCCGACTGTAGGGAACAGTGAAGCTTTCTTT. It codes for CSASPTVGNSEAFF.

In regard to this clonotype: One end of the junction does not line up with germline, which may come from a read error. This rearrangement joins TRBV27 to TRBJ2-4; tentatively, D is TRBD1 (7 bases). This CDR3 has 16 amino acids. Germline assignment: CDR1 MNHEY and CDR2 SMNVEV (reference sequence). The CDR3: CASSDGQEGPKNIQHF. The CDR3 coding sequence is TGTGCCAGCAGTGATGGACAGGAGGGCCCCAAAAACATTCAGCACTTC.

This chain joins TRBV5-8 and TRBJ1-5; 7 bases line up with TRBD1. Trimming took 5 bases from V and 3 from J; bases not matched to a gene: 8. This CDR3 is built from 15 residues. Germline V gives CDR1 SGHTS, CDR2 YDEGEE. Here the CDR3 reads CASRARGTDNQPQHF. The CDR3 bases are TGTGCCAGCAGGGCTAGGGGGACAGACAATCAGCCCCAGCATTTT.

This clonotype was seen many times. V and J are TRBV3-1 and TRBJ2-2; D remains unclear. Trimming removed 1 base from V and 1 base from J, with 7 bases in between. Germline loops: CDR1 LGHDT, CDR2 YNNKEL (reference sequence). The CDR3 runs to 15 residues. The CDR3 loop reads CASSQGEKNTGELFF. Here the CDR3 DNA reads TGTGCCAGCAGCCAAGGAGAAAAGAACACCGGGGAGCTGTTTTTT.

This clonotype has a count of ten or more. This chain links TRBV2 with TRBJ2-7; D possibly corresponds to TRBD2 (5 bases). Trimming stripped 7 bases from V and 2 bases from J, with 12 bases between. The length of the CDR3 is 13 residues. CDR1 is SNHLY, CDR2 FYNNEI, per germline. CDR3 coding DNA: TGTGCCAGCATACCAGCGGTCCCCTACGAGCAGTACTTC. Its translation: CASIPAVPYEQYF.

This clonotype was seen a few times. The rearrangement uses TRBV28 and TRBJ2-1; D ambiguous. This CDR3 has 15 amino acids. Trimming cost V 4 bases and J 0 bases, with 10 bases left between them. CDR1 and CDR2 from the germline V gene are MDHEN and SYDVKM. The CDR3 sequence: CASSWADPSYNEQFF. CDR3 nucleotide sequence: TGTGCCAGCAGTTGGGCCGACCCCTCCTACAATGAGCAGTTCTTC.

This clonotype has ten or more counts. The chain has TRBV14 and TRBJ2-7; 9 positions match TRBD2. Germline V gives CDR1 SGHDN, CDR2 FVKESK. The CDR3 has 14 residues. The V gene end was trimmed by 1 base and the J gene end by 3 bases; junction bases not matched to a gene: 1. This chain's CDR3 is CASSQGLADYEQYF. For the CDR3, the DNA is TGTGCCAGCAGCCAAGGACTAGCGGACTACGAGCAGTACTTC.

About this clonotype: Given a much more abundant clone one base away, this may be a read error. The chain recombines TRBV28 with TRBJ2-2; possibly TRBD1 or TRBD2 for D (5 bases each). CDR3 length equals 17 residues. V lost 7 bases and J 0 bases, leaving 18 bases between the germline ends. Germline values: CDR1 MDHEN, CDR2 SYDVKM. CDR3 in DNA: TGTGCCAGCATCCCCGCCGGGACCCACCCGAACACCGGGGAGCTGTTTTTT. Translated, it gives CASIPAGTHPNTGELFF.

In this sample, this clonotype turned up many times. CDR3 coding DNA: TGTGCCAGCAGCCAAGACGGGACAGTCGGAGAGACCCAGTACTTC. This sequence encodes CASSQDGTVGETQYF. The chain joins TRBV3-1 to TRBJ2-5, with 7 bases aligning to TRBD1. With V trimmed by 0 bases and J by 4 bases, 5 bases remained unmatched. Germline V lookup: CDR1 LGHDT, CDR2 YNNKEL (reference sequence). This CDR3 is 15 amino acids long.

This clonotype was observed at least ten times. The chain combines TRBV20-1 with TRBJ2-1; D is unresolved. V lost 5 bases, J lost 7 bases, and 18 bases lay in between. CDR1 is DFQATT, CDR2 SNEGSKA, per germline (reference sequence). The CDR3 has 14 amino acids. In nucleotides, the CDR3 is TGCAGTGCTCTGAACGTTAGAAGGCATAATGAGCAGTTCTTC. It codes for CSALNVRRHNEQFF.

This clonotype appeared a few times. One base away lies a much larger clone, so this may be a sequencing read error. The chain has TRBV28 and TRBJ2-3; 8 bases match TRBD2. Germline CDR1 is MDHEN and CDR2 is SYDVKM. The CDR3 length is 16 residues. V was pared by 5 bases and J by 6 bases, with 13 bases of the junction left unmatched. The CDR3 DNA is TGTGCCAGCAGTCCTCAGCGGGAGTTCTTGGAGGATACGCAGTATTTT. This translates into CASSPQREFLEDTQYF.

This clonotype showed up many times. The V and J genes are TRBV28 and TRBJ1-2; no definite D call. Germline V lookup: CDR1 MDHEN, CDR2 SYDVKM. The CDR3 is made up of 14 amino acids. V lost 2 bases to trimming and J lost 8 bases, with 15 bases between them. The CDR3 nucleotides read TGTGCCAGCAGTTTAACTCCAGGAGCAGGCGGCTACACCTTC. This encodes CASSLTPGAGGYTF.

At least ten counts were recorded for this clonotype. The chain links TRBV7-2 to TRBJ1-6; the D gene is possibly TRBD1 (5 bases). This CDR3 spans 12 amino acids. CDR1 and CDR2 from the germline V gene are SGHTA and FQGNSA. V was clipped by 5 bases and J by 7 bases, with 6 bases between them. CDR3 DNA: TGTGCCAGCAGCCGACAGAATTCACCCCTCCACTTT. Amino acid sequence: CASSRQNSPLHF.

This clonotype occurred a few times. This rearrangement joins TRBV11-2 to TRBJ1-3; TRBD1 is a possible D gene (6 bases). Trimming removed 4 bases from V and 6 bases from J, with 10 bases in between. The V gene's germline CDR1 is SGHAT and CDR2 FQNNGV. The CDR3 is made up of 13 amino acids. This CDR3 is CASSSDRKNTIYF. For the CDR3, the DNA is TGTGCCAGCAGCTCGGACAGAAAAAACACCATATATTTT.

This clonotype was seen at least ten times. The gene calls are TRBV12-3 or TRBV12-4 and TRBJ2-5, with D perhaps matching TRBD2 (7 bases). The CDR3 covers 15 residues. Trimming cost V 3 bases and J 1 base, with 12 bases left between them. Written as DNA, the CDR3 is TGTGCCAGCAGTTTTGCGGGGGCCCTCCAAGAGACCCAGTACTTC. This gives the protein CASSFAGALQETQYF.

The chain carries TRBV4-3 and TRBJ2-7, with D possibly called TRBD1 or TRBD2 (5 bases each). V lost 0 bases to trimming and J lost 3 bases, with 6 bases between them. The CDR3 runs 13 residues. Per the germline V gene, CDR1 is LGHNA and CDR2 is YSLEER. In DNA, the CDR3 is TGCGCCAGCAGCCAAGAGAGGGGCTACGAGCAGTACTTC. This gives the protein CASSQERGYEQYF.

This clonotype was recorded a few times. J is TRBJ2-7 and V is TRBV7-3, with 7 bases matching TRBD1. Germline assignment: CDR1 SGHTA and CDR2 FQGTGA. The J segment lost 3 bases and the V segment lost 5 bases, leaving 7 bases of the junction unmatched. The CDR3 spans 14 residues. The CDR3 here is CASSQTGSGYEQYF. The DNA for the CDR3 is TGTGCCAGCAGCCAGACAGGGTCGGGCTACGAGCAGTACTTC.

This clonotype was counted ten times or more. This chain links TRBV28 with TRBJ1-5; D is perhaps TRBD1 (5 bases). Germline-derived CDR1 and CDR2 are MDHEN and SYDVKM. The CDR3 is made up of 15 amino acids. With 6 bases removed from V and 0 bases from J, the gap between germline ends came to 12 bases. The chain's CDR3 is CASRGDLYSNQPQHF. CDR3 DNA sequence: TGTGCCAGCAGAGGGGACCTTTATAGCAATCAGCCCCAGCATTTT. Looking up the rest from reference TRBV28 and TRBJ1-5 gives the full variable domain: DVKVTQSSRYLVKRTGEKVFLECVQDMDHENMFWYRQDPGLGLRLIYFSYDVKMKEKGDIPEGYSVSREKKERFSLILESASTNQTSMYLCASRGDLYSNQPQHFGDGTRLSIL.

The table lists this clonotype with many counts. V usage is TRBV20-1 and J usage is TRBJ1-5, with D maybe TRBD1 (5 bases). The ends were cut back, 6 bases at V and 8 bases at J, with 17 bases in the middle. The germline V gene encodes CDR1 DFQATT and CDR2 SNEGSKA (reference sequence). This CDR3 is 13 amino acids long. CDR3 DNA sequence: TGCAGTGCCCGGGACGGCTTAAAGGAGCCCCAGCATTTT. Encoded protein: CSARDGLKEPQHF.

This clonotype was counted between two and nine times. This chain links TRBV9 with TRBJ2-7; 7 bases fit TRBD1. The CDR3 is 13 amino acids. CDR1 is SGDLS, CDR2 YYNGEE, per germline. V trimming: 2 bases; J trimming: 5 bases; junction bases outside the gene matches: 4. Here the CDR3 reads CASSVPGQNEQYF. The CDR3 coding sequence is TGTGCCAGCAGCGTCCCGGGACAGAACGAGCAGTACTTC.